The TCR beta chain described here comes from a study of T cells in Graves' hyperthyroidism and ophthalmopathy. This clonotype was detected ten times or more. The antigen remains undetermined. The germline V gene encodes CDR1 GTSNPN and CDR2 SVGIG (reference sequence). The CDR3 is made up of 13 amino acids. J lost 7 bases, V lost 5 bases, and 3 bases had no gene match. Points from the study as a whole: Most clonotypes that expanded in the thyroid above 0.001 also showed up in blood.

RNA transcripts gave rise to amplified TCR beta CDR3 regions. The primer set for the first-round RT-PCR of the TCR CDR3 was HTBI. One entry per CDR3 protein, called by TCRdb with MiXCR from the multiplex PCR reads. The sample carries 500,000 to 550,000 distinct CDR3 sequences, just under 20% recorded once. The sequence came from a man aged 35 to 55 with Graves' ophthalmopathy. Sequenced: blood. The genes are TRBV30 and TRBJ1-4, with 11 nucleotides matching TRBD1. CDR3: CAWGQGAREKLFF. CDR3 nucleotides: TGTGCCTGGGGACAGGGGGCTCGTGAAAAACTGTTTTTT. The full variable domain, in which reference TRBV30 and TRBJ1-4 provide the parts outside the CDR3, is SQTIHQWPATLVQPVGSPLSLECTVEGTSNPNLYWYRQAAGRGLQLLFYSVGIGQISSEVPQNLSASRPQDRQFILSSKKLLLSDSGFYLCAWGQGAREKLFFGSGTQLSVL.